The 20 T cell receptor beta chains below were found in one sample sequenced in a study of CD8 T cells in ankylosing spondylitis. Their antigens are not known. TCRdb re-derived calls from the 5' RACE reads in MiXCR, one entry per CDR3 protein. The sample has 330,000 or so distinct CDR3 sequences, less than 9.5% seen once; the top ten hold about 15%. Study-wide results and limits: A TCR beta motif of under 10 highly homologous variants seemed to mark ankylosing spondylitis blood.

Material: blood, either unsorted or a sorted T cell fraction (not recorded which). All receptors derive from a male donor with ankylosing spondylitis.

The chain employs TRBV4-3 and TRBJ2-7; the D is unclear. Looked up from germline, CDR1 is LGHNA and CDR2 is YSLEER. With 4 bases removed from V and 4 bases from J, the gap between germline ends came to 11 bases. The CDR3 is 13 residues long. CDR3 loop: CASSRATGYEQYF. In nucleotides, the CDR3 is TGCGCCAGCAGCCGGGCTACTGGATACGAGCAGTACTTC.

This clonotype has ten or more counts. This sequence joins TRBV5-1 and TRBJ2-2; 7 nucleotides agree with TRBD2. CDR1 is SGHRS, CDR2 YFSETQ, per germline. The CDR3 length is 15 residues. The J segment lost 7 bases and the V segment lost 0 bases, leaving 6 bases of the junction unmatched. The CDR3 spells CASSLERDLFGELFF. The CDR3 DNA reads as TGCGCCAGCAGCTTGGAGCGGGATCTATTCGGGGAGCTGTTTTTT. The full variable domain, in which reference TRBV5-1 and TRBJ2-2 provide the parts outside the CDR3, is KAGVTQTPRYLIKTRGQQVTLSCSPISGHRSVSWYQQTPGQGLQFLFEYFSETQRNKGNFPGRFSGRQFSNSRSEMNVSTLELGDSALYLCASSLERDLFGELFFGEGSRLTVL.

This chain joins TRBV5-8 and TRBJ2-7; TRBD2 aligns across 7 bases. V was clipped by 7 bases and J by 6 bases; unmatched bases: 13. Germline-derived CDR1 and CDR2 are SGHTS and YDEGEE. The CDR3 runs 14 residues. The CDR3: CASLLTGGRVEQYF. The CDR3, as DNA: TGTGCCAGCCTCCTGACGGGCGGGAGAGTCGAGCAGTACTTC.

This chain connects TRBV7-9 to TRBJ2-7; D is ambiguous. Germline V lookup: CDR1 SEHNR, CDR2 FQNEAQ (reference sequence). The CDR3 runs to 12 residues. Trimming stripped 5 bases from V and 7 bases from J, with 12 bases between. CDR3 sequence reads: CASSTMRSEQYF. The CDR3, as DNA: TGTGCCAGCAGCACAATGAGGAGTGAGCAGTACTTC.

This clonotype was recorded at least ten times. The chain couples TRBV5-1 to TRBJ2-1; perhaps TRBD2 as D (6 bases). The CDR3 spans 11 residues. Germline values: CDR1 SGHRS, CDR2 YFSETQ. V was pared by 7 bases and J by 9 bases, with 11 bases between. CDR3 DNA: TGCGCCAGCGGCCTAGCGTTTGAGCAGTTCTTC. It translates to CASGLAFEQFF. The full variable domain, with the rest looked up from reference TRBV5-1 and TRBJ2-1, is KAGVTQTPRYLIKTRGQQVTLSCSPISGHRSVSWYQQTPGQGLQFLFEYFSETQRNKGNFPGRFSGRQFSNSRSEMNVSTLELGDSALYLCASGLAFEQFFGPGTRLTVL.

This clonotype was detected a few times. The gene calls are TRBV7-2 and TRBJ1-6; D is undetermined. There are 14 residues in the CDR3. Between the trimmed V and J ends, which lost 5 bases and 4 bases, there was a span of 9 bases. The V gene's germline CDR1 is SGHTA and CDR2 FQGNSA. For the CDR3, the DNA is TGTGCCAGCAGCCGAGACGGTTATAATTCACCCCTCCACTTT. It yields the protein CASSRDGYNSPLHF. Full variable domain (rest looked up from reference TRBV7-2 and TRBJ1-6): GAGVSQSPSNKVTEKGKDVELRCDPISGHTALYWYRQSLGQGLEFLIYFQGNSAPDKSGLPSDRFSAERTGGSVSTLTIQRTQQEDSAVYLCASSRDGYNSPLHFGNGTRLTVT.

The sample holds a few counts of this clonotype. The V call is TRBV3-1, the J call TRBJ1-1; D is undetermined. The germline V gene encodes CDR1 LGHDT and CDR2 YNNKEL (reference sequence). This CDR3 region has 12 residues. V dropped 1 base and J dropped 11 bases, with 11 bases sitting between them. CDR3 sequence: CASSQGAARAFF. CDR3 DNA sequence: TGTGCCAGCAGCCAAGGGGCAGCCAGGGCTTTCTTT. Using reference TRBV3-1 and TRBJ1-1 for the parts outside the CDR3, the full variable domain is DTAVSQTPKYLVTQMGNDKSIKCEQNLGHDTMYWYKQDSKKFLKIMFSYNNKELIINETVPNRFSPKSPDKAHLNLHINSLELGDSAVYFCASSQGAARAFFGQGTRLTVV.

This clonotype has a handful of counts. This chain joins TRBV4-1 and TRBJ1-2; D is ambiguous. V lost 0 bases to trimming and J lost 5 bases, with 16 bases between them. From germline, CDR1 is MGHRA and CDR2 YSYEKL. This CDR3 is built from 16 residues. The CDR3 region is CASSQEAATRNYGYTF. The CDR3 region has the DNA TGCGCCAGCAGCCAAGAAGCGGCCACTCGGAATTATGGCTACACCTTC.

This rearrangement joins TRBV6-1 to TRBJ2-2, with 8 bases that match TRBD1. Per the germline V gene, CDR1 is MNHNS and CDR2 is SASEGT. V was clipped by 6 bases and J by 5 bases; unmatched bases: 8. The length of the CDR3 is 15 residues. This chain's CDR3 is CASRSGQVMTGELFF. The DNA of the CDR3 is TGTGCCAGCAGGTCGGGACAGGTGATGACCGGGGAGCTGTTTTTT.

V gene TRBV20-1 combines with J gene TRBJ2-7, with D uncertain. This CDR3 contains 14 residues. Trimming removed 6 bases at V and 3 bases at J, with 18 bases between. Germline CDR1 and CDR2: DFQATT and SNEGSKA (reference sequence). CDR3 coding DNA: TGCAGTGCCCCGGTCTCCCTAAAGAACTACGAGCAGTACTTC. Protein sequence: CSAPVSLKNYEQYF.

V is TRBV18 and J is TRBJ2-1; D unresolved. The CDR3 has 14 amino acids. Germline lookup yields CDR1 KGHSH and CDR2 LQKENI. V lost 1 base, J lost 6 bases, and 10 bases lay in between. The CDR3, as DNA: TGTGCCAGCTCACCACAAGGGTTGTCCAATGAGCAGTTCTTC. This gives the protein CASSPQGLSNEQFF.

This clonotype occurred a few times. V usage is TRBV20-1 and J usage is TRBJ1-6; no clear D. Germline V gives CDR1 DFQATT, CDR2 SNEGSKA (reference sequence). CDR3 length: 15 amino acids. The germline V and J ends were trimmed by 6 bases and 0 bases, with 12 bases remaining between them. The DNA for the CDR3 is TGCAGTGCGACCGCCCGAAGCTCCTATAATTCACCCCTCCACTTT. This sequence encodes CSATARSSYNSPLHF.

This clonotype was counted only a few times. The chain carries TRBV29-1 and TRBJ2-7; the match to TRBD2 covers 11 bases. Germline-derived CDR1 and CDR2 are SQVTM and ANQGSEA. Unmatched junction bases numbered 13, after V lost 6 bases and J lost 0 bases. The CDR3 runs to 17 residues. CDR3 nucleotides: TGCAGCGTGTACCCGGCCCCCGGACTAGCGGGCTCCTACGAGCAGTACTTC. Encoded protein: CSVYPAPGLAGSYEQYF.

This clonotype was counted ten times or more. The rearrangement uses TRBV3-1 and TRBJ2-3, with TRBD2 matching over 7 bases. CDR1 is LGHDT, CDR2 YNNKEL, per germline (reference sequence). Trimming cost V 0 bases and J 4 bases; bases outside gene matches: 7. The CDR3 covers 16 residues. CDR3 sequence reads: CASSQDLGRSADTQYF. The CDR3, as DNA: TGTGCCAGCAGCCAAGATCTCGGGAGGTCGGCAGATACGCAGTATTTT.

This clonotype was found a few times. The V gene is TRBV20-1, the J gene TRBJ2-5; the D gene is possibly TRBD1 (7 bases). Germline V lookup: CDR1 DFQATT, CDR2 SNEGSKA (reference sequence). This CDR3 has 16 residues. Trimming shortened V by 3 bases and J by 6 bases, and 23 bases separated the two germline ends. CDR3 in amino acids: CSASGVLGPGGKTQYF. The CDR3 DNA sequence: TGCAGTGCTAGTGGTGTGTTGGGCCCAGGGGGGAAGACCCAGTACTTC.

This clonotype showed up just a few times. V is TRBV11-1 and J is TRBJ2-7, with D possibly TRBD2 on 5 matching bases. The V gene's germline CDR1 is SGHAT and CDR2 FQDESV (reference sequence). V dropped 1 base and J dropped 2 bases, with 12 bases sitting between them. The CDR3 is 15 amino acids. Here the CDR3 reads CASSLGSVPAYEQYF. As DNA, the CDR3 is TGTGCCAGCAGCTTAGGTAGCGTTCCAGCCTACGAGCAGTACTTC.

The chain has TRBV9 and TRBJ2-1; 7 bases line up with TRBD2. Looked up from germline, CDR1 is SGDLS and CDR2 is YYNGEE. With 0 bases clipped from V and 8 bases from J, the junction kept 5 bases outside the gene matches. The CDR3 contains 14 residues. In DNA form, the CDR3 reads TGTGCCAGCAGCGTAGTTGCGGGAGCCCATGAGCAGTTCTTC. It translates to CASSVVAGAHEQFF.

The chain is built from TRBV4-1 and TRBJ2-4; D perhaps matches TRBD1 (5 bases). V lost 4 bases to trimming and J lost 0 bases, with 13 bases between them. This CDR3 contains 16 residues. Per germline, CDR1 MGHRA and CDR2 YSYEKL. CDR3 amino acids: CASSPPRDLAKNIQYF. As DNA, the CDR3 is TGCGCCAGCAGCCCACCCAGGGATTTAGCCAAAAACATTCAGTACTTC.

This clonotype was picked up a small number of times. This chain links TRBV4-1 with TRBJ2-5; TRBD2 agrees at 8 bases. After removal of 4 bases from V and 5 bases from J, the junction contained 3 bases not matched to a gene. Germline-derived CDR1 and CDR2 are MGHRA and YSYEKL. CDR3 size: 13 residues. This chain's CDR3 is CASSPRLAETQYF. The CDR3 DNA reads TGCGCCAGCAGCCCGAGACTAGCGGAGACCCAGTACTTC.

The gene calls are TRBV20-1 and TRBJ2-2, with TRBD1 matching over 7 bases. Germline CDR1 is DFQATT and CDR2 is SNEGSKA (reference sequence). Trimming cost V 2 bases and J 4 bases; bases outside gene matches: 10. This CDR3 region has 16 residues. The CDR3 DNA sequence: TGCAGTGCTAGATCCTCCTGGGACAGCGGCACCGGGGAGCTGTTTTTT. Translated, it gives CSARSSWDSGTGELFF.